The 15 T cell receptor beta chains below all came from one sample that was sequenced in a study of blood T cell repertoires in COVID-19. Produced via immunoSEQ multiplex PCR; TCRdb's table is partial and in-frame only. The table shows 68,000 or so clones, with about 84% occurring only once. The source material was peripheral blood. The receptor source for this set is a human donor in a cohort sampled during active COVID-19.

This sequence joins TRBV7-9 and TRBJ2-2; 11 bases are shared with TRBD1. CDR3 length: 18 amino acids. The germline CDR1 and CDR2 sequences are SEHNR and FQNEAQ (reference sequence). The V segment lost 3 bases and the J segment 6 bases; nucleotides outside the gene matches: 12. CDR3 sequence reads: CASSFYPPGTGGAGELFF. Written as DNA, the CDR3 is TGTGCCAGCAGCTTCTACCCCCCCGGGACAGGGGGTGCCGGGGAGCTGTTTTTT. Combining the CDR3 with reference TRBV7-9 and TRBJ2-2 gives the whole variable domain DTGVSQNPRHKITKRGQNVTFRCDPISEHNRLYWYRQTLGQGPEFLTYFQNEAQLEKSRLLSDRFSAERPKGSFSTLEIQRTEQGDSAMYLCASSFYPPGTGGAGELFFGEGSRLTVL.

The rearrangement links TRBV14 to TRBJ2-7, with 13 positions matching TRBD2. There are 16 residues in the CDR3. Germline assignment: CDR1 SGHDN and CDR2 FVKESK. V shed 3 bases and J 9 bases; nucleotides not matched to a gene: 11. The CDR3 region has the DNA TGTGCCAGCAGCCATTGGACTAGCGGGGGTGGTGAAACGCAGTACTTC. This gives the protein CASSHWTSGGGETQYF.

J is TRBJ1-1 and V is TRBV19, with D possibly TRBD1 on 5 matching bases. Germline assignment: CDR1 LNHDA and CDR2 SQIVND (reference sequence). V was cut by 3 bases and J by 4 bases, with 15 bases left in between. The CDR3 has 15 amino acids. The CDR3 DNA follows: TGTGCCAGTAGTATCGGAGTTTCCAGGGCCACTGAAGCTTTCTTT. It encodes CASSIGVSRATEAFF. Full variable domain (rest looked up from reference TRBV19 and TRBJ1-1): DGGITQSPKYLFRKEGQNVTLSCEQNLNHDAMYWYRQDPGQGLRLIYYSQIVNDFQKGDIAEGYSVSREKKESFPLTVTSAQKNPTAFYLCASSIGVSRATEAFFGQGTRLTVV.

The chain couples TRBV28 to TRBJ2-7, with 8 nucleotides matching TRBD1. The germline gives CDR1 MDHEN, CDR2 SYDVKM. The CDR3 has 14 residues. V was clipped by 2 bases and J by 3 bases; unmatched bases: 3. The CDR3 here is CASSLGGQVYEQYF. DNA for the CDR3: TGTGCCAGCAGTTTAGGGGGACAGGTCTACGAGCAGTACTTC.

The chain couples TRBV29-1 to TRBJ2-2; 7 nucleotides align to TRBD1. CDR3 length: 14 residues. Trimming removed 7 bases from V and 3 bases from J; junction bases left unmatched: 8. Per the germline V gene, CDR1 is SQVTM and CDR2 is ANQGSEA. The chain's CDR3 is CSGTGTVDTGELFF. CDR3 DNA: TGCAGCGGAACCGGGACAGTAGACACCGGGGAGCTGTTTTTT.

This sequence joins TRBV11-2 and TRBJ2-3; a weak D match, TRBD2 (5 bases). Per germline, CDR1 SGHAT and CDR2 FQNNGV. The CDR3 contains 16 residues. Trimming left V 5 bases short and J 4 bases short, with 19 bases between. CDR3 protein: CASSMGASRVSDTQYF. CDR3 coding DNA: TGTGCCAGCAGCATGGGAGCGAGTAGGGTTTCAGATACGCAGTATTTT.

The chain combines TRBV7-2 with TRBJ2-1; tentatively, D is TRBD2 (7 bases). CDR3 length: 16 residues. Trimming cost V 5 bases and J 4 bases, with 18 bases left between them. Germline V gene lookup returns CDR1 SGHTA and CDR2 FQGNSA. The chain's CDR3 is CASSPPAGAKYNEQFF. DNA for the CDR3: TGTGCCAGCAGCCCGCCCGCGGGGGCGAAATACAATGAGCAGTTCTTC. The full variable domain, with the rest looked up from reference TRBV7-2 and TRBJ2-1, is GAGVSQSPSNKVTEKGKDVELRCDPISGHTALYWYRQSLGQGLEFLIYFQGNSAPDKSGLPSDRFSAERTGGSVSTLTIQRTQQEDSAVYLCASSPPAGAKYNEQFFGPGTRLTVL.

The chain links TRBV25-1 to TRBJ1-2, with 7 bases identical to TRBD1. The CDR3 length is 12 residues. Germline values: CDR1 MGHDK, CDR2 SYGVNS. The J segment lost 9 bases and the V segment lost 8 bases, leaving 9 bases of the junction unmatched. The CDR3 region is CASQEQGSRYTF. The CDR3, as DNA: TGTGCCAGCCAAGAACAGGGGAGCCGCTACACCTTC.

The CDR3 protein is CASRPPLAGGLSYNEQFF. The CDR3 coding sequence is TGTGCCAGCAGGCCCCCCCTAGCGGGAGGCCTCTCCTACAATGAGCAGTTCTTC. This rearrangement joins TRBV7-2 to TRBJ2-1; TRBD2 agrees at 11 bases. The CDR3 runs 18 residues. Germline V gives CDR1 SGHTA, CDR2 FQGNSA. The junction had 10 bases not matched to a gene; V was cut back by 6 bases and J by 0 bases.

This clone has only one observation. This CDR3 reads CAWSVGQTSRGYTF. CDR3 sequence (DNA): TGTGCCTGGAGTGTGGGACAGACTTCCCGGGGCTACACCTTC. V usage is TRBV30 and J usage is TRBJ1-2; 7 bases are a match to TRBD1. Germline V CDR1 and CDR2: GTSNPN, SVGIG (reference sequence). This CDR3 has 14 residues. Trimming removed 0 bases from V and 8 bases from J; junction bases left unmatched: 9.

The chain combines TRBV3-1 (or the pseudogene TRBV3-2) with TRBJ2-3; 9 bases are shared with TRBD1. The CDR3 length is 13 residues. CDR1 is LGHDT, CDR2 YNNKEL, per germline (reference sequence). V was clipped by 6 bases and J by 7 bases; unmatched bases: 5. CDR3 in amino acids: CASSQQGANTQYF. CDR3 in DNA: TGTGCCAGCAGTCAACAGGGGGCGAATACGCAGTATTTT.

The rearrangement links TRBV7-9 to TRBJ2-3; 8 bases are shared with TRBD2. CDR3 length: 15 amino acids. Germline loops: CDR1 SEHNR, CDR2 FQNEAQ (reference sequence). Trimming cost V 10 bases and J 1 base; bases outside gene matches: 10. The CDR3 here is CATTSSGSRTDTQYF. CDR3 nucleotides: TGTGCCACTACCTCCAGCGGGAGCCGCACAGATACGCAGTATTTT.

The J gene is TRBJ1-1, the V gene TRBV5-4, with D perhaps matching TRBD1 (5 bases). There are 12 residues in the CDR3. The V gene lost 4 bases and the J gene lost 4 bases, with 8 bases spanning the gap. Germline V CDR1 and CDR2: SGHNT, YYREEE (reference sequence). CDR3: CASSAGLTEAFF. The CDR3 coding sequence is TGTGCCAGCAGCGCAGGGCTCACTGAAGCTTTCTTT.

V gene TRBV28 combines with J gene TRBJ1-5; D is uncertain. Germline V gene sequence: CDR1 MDHEN, CDR2 SYDVKM. Deletions cut 1 base from V and 2 bases from J, with 6 bases between. The CDR3 has 14 amino acids. The CDR3 is CASSLLQGNQPQHF. The CDR3 nucleotides read TGTGCCAGCAGTTTATTGCAGGGCAATCAGCCCCAGCATTTT.

In this sample, this clone turned up a few times. The chain has TRBV7-2 and TRBJ1-1; D call uncertain. CDR1 and CDR2 (germline): SGHTA, FQGNSA. V dropped 6 bases and J dropped 0 bases, with 14 bases sitting between them. The length of the CDR3 is 15 residues. The CDR3 sequence: CASSYLGVMNTEAFF. The CDR3, as DNA: TGTGCCAGCAGTTACTTAGGAGTAATGAACACTGAAGCTTTCTTT.